This T cell receptor beta chain derives from a study of vaccination and CD4 T cells after COVID-19. Overall study context: Recovered patients in the cohort numbered six men and four women, two of them Hispanic. Median time from second vaccine dose to sampling was roughly 76 days (14 to 241). Study-wide points: Counts of SARS-CoV-2-reactive clonotypes had a median that went from 21 to 38, a nonsignificant change.

With the Oncomine TCR Beta short-read assay, DNA from cultured CD4+ T cells was sequenced. MiXCR, applied by TCRdb to the PCR reads, yields one record per CDR3 protein. The data contain about 16,000 distinct CDR3 sequences, approximately 51% of them singletons. A word on this clonotype: Its cognate antigen is unknown.

Indicated treatment: approximately nine-day PBMC culture with coronavirus spike peptide pools or control peptides (ViraFEST assay). Following expansion of antigen-specific T cells with peptide pools, ViraFEST then sequenced TCRs. The germline V gene encodes CDR1 SEHNR and CDR2 FQNEAQ (reference sequence). Trimming removed 5 bases at V and 4 bases at J, with 15 bases between. The CDR3 consists of 15 residues. The clonotype was recovered from a human donor with COVID-19. The sample was cultured CD4+ T cells from blood, taken after SARS-CoV-2 vaccination. V is TRBV7-9 and J is TRBJ1-5; D call uncertain. As DNA, the CDR3 is TGTGCCAGCAGCCCTCCGGGTAGTACAAATCAGCCCCAGCATTTT. It yields the protein CASSPPGSTNQPQHF.